The rows below give T cell receptor beta chains drawn from one sample of a study. TCRdb re-called the 5' RACE reads with MiXCR, one entry per CDR3 protein. This sample yields more than 40,000 distinct CDR3 sequences, of which around 30% are seen a single time; around 3.5% belongs to the top ten. The specimen was memory CD4+ T cells sorted from a lymph node. Source of these receptors: a female donor with breast cancer. CDR3s include the opening cysteine and the closing phenylalanine or tryptophan. A D gene is named only where the DNA matches it firmly. Not every row has a clone size; where given, it reads once, few, many or a size class.

abundance	len	d_gene	v_gene	j_gene	CDR3aa
few	11	.	TRBV28	TRBJ2-7	CASSYLTSQYF
.	12	.	TRBV27	TRBJ2-3	CASSDRTDTQYF
.	15	.	TRBV5-1	TRBJ2-5	CASSLGWGAEETQYF
few	12	.	TRBV27	TRBJ2-3	CASNGGTDTQYF
once	15	.	TRBV4-2	TRBJ1-5	CASRLGPYSNQPQHF
many	14	.	TRBV20-1	TRBJ2-1	CSARGRPGGNEQFF
.	16	TRBD1	TRBV18	TRBJ2-2	CASSPRGTANTGELFF
few	14	.	TRBV28	TRBJ1-1	CASSPTMRAAEAFF
.	14	.	TRBV7-2	TRBJ2-5	CASSLGGYGETQYF
.	12	.	TRBV27	TRBJ2-5	CASKGSQVTQYF
.	17	TRBD1	TRBV6-5	TRBJ2-1	CASRGQGATFGYNEQFF
.	17	TRBD2	TRBV5-1	TRBJ2-1	CASSLGGSGWSYNEQFF
few	13	TRBD2	TRBV3-1	TRBJ2-1	CASSQDPSGEQFF
many	14	TRBD2	TRBV7-3	TRBJ2-1	CASSVGLAGEGQFF
few	16	.	TRBV20-1	TRBJ1-6	CSAKGPFGSYNSPLHF
few	15	.	TRBV6-5	TRBJ2-4	CASSLSGTAKNIQYF
medium-sized	12	.	TRBV7-6	TRBJ2-1	CATQGVDNEQFF
few	14	.	TRBV20-1	TRBJ1-2	CSASNRPSTYGYTF
.	18	.	TRBV19	TRBJ1-5	CASSMVGGGVGAGQPQHF
.	14	.	TRBV27	TRBJ2-1	CASGVGASYNEQFF
once	13	.	TRBV27	TRBJ2-5	CASSLSGEGTQYF
.	14	.	TRBV10-2	TRBJ1-5	CASRAGHSNQPQHF
.	22	.	TRBV7-2	TRBJ1-1	CASSFRPLLSNTNMNMNTEAFF
.	14	TRBD1	TRBV6-5	TRBJ1-4	CASSPDRANEKLFF
few	19	.	TRBV21-1	TRBJ2-6	CASSKDSGQGISGANVLTF
.	19	TRBD1	TRBV15	TRBJ2-5	CATSRGPGQGVGVQETQYF
.	14	.	TRBV18	TRBJ2-2	CAGSPQGRSGELFF
many	15	TRBD2	TRBV20-1	TRBJ2-3	CSASLPGLGADTQYF
.	14	TRBD1	TRBV20-1	TRBJ2-5	CSARWGTAQETQYF
.	16	.	TRBV21-1	TRBJ1-1	CATSPGEEFMNTEAFF
.	14	TRBD2	TRBV9	TRBJ2-1	CASSVVASGNEQFF
few	14	.	TRBV11-2	TRBJ2-7	CASSFGGSTYEQYF
.	17	.	TRBV6-1	TRBJ2-7	CASSEGSGGLGGLEQYF
.	15	TRBD2	TRBV10-2	TRBJ2-7	CASRDRTSGSVEQYF
few	15	TRBD2	TRBV7-3	TRBJ2-1	CASSLTLAGPNEQFF
.	14	.	TRBV11-2	TRBJ2-3	CASSPSGVRNMQYF
.	14	.	TRBV6-2/TRBV6-3	TRBJ2-7	CASTRLSDPYEQYF